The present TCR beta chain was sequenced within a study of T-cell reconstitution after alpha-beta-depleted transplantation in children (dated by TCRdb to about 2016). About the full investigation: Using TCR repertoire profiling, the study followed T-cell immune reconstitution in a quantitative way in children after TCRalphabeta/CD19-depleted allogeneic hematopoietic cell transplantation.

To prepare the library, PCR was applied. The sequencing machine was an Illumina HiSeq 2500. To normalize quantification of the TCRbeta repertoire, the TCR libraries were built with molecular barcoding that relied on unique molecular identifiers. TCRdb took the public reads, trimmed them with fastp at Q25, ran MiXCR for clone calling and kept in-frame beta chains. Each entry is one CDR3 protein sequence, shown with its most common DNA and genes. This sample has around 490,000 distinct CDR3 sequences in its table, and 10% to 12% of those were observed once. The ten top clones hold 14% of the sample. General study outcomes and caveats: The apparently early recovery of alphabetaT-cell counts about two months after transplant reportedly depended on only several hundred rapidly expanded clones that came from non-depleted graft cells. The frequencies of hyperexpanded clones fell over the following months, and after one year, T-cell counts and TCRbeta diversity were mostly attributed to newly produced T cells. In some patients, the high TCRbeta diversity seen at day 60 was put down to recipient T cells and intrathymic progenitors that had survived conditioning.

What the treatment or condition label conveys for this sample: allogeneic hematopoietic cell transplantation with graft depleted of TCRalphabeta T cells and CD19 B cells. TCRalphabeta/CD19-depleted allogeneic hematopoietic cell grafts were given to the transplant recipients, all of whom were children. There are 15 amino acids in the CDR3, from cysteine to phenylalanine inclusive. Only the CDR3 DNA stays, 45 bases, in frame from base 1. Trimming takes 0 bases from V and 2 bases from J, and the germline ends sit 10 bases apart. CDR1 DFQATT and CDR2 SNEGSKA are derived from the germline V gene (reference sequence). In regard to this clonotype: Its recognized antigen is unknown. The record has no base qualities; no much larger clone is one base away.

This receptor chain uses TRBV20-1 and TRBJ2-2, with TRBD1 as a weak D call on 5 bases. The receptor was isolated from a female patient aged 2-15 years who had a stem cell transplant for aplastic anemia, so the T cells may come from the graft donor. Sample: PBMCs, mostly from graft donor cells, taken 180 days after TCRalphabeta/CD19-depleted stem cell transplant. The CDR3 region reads CSARDARVNTGELFF. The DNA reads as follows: TGCAGTGCTAGAGATGCCAGGGTCAACACCGGGGAGCTGTTTTTT.